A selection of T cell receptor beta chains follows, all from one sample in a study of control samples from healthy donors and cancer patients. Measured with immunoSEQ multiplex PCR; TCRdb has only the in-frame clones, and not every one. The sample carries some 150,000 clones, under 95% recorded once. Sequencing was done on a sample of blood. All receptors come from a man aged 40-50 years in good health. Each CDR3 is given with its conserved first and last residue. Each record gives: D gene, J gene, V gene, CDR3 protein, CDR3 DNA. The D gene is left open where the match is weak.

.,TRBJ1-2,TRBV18,CASSPERGNGYTF,TGTGCCAGCTCACCCGAGAGAGGAAATGGCTACACCTTC
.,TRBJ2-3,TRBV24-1,CATSGSGGGPDTQYF,TGTGCCACCAGTGGATCGGGGGGCGGACCAGATACGCAGTATTTT
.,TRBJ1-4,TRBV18,CASSPAYGEKLFF,TGTGCCAGCTCGCCAGCCTATGGGGAAAAACTGTTTTTT
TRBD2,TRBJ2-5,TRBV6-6,CASSLHSLRGGRETQYF,TGTGCCAGCAGTCTCCACTCTTTACGGGGGGGCCGCGAGACCCAGTACTTC
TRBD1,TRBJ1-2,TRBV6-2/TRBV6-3,CASSYPRTGARGYTF,TGTGCCAGCAGTTACCCGAGGACAGGGGCACGGGGCTACACCTTC
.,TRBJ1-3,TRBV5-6,CASSLDFSSGNTIYF,TGTGCCAGCAGCCTCGACTTTTCCTCTGGAAACACCATATATTTT
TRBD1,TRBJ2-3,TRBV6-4,CASSDSGQGTDTQYF,TGTGCCAGCAGTGACTCGGGACAGGGCACAGATACGCAGTATTTT
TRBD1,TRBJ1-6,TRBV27,CASSPRTGGDPLHF,TGTGCCAGCAGTCCCCGGACAGGGGGAGATCCCCTCCACTTT
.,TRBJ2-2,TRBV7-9,CASSLSSPTGELFF,TGTGCCAGCAGCTTATCTAGCCCCACCGGGGAGCTGTTTTTT
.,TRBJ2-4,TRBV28,CASRLLRDPYF,TGTGCCAGCAGGCTACTCAGGGACCCGTACTTC
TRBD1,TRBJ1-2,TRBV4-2,CASSQVRQGDGYTF,TGTGCCAGCAGCCAAGTACGACAGGGAGATGGCTACACCTTC
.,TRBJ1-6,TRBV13,CASSILMGSDSPLHF,TGTGCCAGCAGCATCCTTATGGGTTCGGATTCACCCCTCCACTTT